These 8 T cell receptor beta chains were all obtained from the same sample, sequenced in a study of yellow fever vaccine responses in identical twins. TCRdb re-derived calls from the RT-PCR reads in MiXCR, one entry per CDR3 protein. The sample lists roughly 17,000 distinct CDR3 sequences, around three quarters occurring once. The source was T cells from blood (PBMCs), unsorted or a sorted subset (not recorded which), collected before or after yellow fever vaccination (not recorded which). The receptor set was obtained from a woman between 18 and 30 years old who received the yellow fever vaccine.

This chain links TRBV5-6 with TRBJ2-3, with D uncertain. The ends were cut back, 4 bases at V and 3 bases at J, with 24 bases in the middle. Per germline, CDR1 SGHDT and CDR2 YYEEEE. The CDR3 covers 18 residues. CDR3 amino acids: CASSAPSTGPVLTDTQYF. The CDR3 DNA reads as TGTGCCAGCAGCGCGCCAAGTACGGGCCCTGTACTTACAGATACGCAGTATTTT.

This clonotype is a singleton in its sample. V and J are TRBV18 and TRBJ1-1; 9 positions match TRBD1. Trimming at V came to 5 bases and at J to 4 bases, leaving 5 bases not matched to a gene. CDR3 size: 14 residues. Per germline, CDR1 KGHSH and CDR2 LQKENI. CDR3 amino acids: CASSETGGSTEAFF. DNA of the CDR3: TGTGCCAGCTCAGAGACAGGGGGTAGCACTGAAGCTTTCTTT.

The rearrangement joins TRBV23-1 to TRBJ2-4; the D is unclear. TRBV23-1 qualifies as an ORF whose function is uncertain. V lost 3 bases and J lost 3, with 15 bases in between. There are 16 residues in the CDR3. The CDR3 spells CASSHSAPYIKNIQYF. CDR3 sequence (DNA): TGCGCCAGCAGTCATTCCGCCCCGTACATCAAAAACATTCAGTACTTC.

The V and J genes are TRBV20-1 and TRBJ2-3; D is possibly TRBD2 (5 bases). The germline V gene encodes CDR1 DFQATT and CDR2 SNEGSKA (reference sequence). V was cut by 8 bases and J by 1 base, with 10 bases left in between. The CDR3 is 12 residues long. DNA for the CDR3: TGCAGTAGTCGAGCGGGCACAGATACGCAGTATTTT. Its translation is CSSRAGTDTQYF.

V and J are TRBV20-1 and TRBJ2-7; 7 bases map to TRBD2. The length of the CDR3 is 12 residues. V trimming: 3 bases; J trimming: 5 bases; junction bases outside the gene matches: 4. Germline loops: CDR1 DFQATT, CDR2 SNEGSKA (reference sequence). In DNA form, the CDR3 reads TGCAGTGCTAGGCGGGAGTTGGACGAGCAGTACTTC. Protein: CSARRELDEQYF.

This chain connects TRBV20-1 to TRBJ2-1, with 12 positions matching TRBD2. The CDR3 covers 13 residues. CDR1 and CDR2 from the germline V gene are DFQATT and SNEGSKA (reference sequence). J was trimmed by 7 bases and V by 7 bases; bases with no gene match: 5. The CDR3 spells CSVGLAGINEQFF. The CDR3 DNA follows: TGCAGTGTAGGACTAGCGGGAATTAATGAGCAGTTCTTC.

The V gene is TRBV10-3, the J gene TRBJ2-1; 9 bases align to TRBD2. Losses at the gene ends were 3 bases for V and 7 bases for J; bases not matched to a gene: 7. There are 15 residues in the CDR3. Germline loops: CDR1 ENHRY, CDR2 SYGVKD. In nucleotides, the CDR3 is TGTGCCATCAGTGAACAACGGACTAGCGAGAATGAGCAGTTCTTC. It codes for CAISEQRTSENEQFF.

V gene TRBV28 combines with J gene TRBJ1-6; possibly TRBD1 for D (5 bases). This CDR3 region has 15 residues. V was pared by 3 bases and J by 6 bases, with 12 bases between. Germline V gene sequence: CDR1 MDHEN, CDR2 SYDVKM. The CDR3 DNA is TGTGCCAGCAGTTTGGCCGGGGGTGGTAATTCACCCCTCCACTTT. Translating it yields CASSLAGGGNSPLHF. The entire variable domain, with the rest obtained from reference TRBV28 and TRBJ1-6, is as follows: DVKVTQSSRYLVKRTGEKVFLECVQDMDHENMFWYRQDPGLGLRLIYFSYDVKMKEKGDIPEGYSVSREKKERFSLILESASTNQTSMYLCASSLAGGGNSPLHFGNGTRLTVT.